This T cell receptor beta chain is drawn from a study of blood T cell repertoires in COVID-19. In the study overall: Acute and convalescent COVID-19 specimens originated in the United States, Italy and Spain.

Comments on this clone: The same CDR3 also results from other DNA sequences found in this sample.

Here immunoSEQ multiplex PCR was the method, and the copy in TCRdb shows in-frame clones only, minus some. The profile shows 65,000 to 80,000 clones, over 75% of them singletons. This sequence originates from a man between 50 and 59 years old with acute or convalescent COVID-19. The sequencing sample was made of peripheral blood.

The CDR3 coding sequence is TGTGCCAGCAGCTTAACCGGGGGAAGAGAGACCCAGTACTTC. Its translation is CASSLTGGRETQYF. V usage is TRBV7-2 and J usage is TRBJ2-5; perhaps TRBD2 as D (6 bases). V lost 2 bases, J lost 4 bases, and 11 bases lay in between. The CDR3 contains 14 residues. The germline gives CDR1 SGHTA, CDR2 FQGNSA.